This TCR beta chain derives from a study of PD-1 blockade in classical Hodgkin lymphoma (dated by TCRdb to the early 2020s). For the study in its entirety: Nivolumab dosing was 3 mg/kg intravenously every 2 weeks, continuing until either disease progression or unacceptable toxicity. The study used TCR beta sequencing and CyTOF to define a peripheral blood immune signature of response to PD-1 blockade in classical Hodgkin lymphoma. General conclusions and limits of the study: Newly diagnosed patients were reported to have lower baseline TCR diversity than healthy donors, and relapsed/refractory patients were reported to have lower baseline TCR diversity still. Only a single clinical trial cohort was studied, and what caused the repertoire differences, possibly disease activity or prior therapy, remained undefined. Trial patients with a complete response had baseline diversity similar to that of newly diagnosed patients, while partial responders and progressors had significantly lower diversity. A significant rise by C4D1 was seen in CD4+ but not CD8+ TCR diversity (p=0.0027 vs p=0.16), with the rise being most apparent in complete responders (p=0.02). Diversity was lower in patients who began nivolumab less than 1 year after ASCT, so these patients were left out of later analyses to avoid confounding by immune reconstitution.

For CDR1 and CDR2, the germline V gene (reference sequence) lists SEHNR and FQNEAQ. The CDR3 sequence holds 12 residues, the cysteine and phenylalanine included. Only the CDR3 DNA stays, 36 bases, in frame from base 1. V loses 1 base of germline sequence and J loses 5 bases, and the interval between the two ends is 6 bases. This clone came up a few times. Its binding antigen is unknown. No much larger clone exists at a distance of one base, and base qualities are not known. In light of the paper, this sample's time point label describes: cycle 2 day 1 (C2D1) of nivolumab. All trial patients had relapsed after autologous stem cell transplantation, with cohorts A, B and C differing in prior brentuximab vedotin exposure. The trial cohort included 55 to 65 patients with relapsed/refractory classical Hodgkin lymphoma, and each patient had a best overall response of complete response, partial response or progressive disease. In the multi-cohort phase II CheckMate 205 trial, trial patients received single-agent nivolumab. An independent review committee assessed best overall response by applying the 2007 International Working Group response criteria. Trial PBMCs were collected immediately before nivolumab initiation (C1D1) and during therapy at cycle 2 day 1 and cycle 4 day 1. After peripheral blood was drawn into 8 mL Vacutainer Cell Preparation Tubes, PBMCs were isolated by centrifugation and then cryopreserved.

The Qiagen DNeasy kit was used to extract genomic DNA both from unsorted PBMCs and from the negatively selected CD4+ and CD8+ fractions. Using primers that anneal to V and J segments, immunoSEQ multiplex PCR amplified the TCR beta CDR3 regions. A synthetic immune receptor repertoire was used to minimize amplification bias, and any remaining bias was removed computationally after sequencing. Under the source paper's analysis protocol: Custom Python scripts were used to quantify repertoire diversity as the Shannon entropy index. Unsorted, CD4+ and CD8+ repertoires were examined separately, except in combined analyses, for which CD4+ and CD8+ sequences were merged in silico. A clone counted as expanded when the clone's frequency after treatment rose at least 2-fold relative to C1D1, and clones undetected at baseline were given a pseudocount of 0.5. Clones with 0 or 1 copy at C1D1 were defined as singleton clones, while clones with 2 or more copies were defined as non-singleton clones. Clones expanded in unsorted samples were assigned a CD4+, CD8+ or unknown annotation through matching of protein sequences in sorted samples from the same patient. Wilcoxon tests were applied to paired samples to test diversity changes from C1D1 to C4D1. TCRdb mirrors the immuneACCESS table, restricted to in-frame sequences. Some clones are absent from its copies; in checked studies, under half trace to an unresolved V gene, and the reason for the others is unknown. That table furnishes V, J and clone size, whereas the DNA furnished D and trimming. The sample profile shows 20,000 or so clones; 65% to 80% of them were found once. The top ten hold approximately 25% of the sample.

This specimen was peripheral blood mononuclear cells (PBMCs), taken before the second cycle of nivolumab. This sequence uses TRBV7-9 and TRBJ2-7; no D gene is confidently identified. The source of this sequence is a human donor with classical Hodgkin lymphoma. The DNA sequence is TGTGCCAGCAGCTTAGGTGGGGACGAGCAGTACTTC. Its protein reads: CASSLGGDEQYF.